The source of this T cell receptor (beta chain) is a study of blood T cell repertoires in COVID-19. Study information: The United States, Italy and Spain supplied acute and convalescent COVID-19 samples. Sources were T cells, B-cell-depleted T cells, or PBMCs; the material itself was cDNA or gDNA.

How the authors handled the data: Reference gene primers were amplified, and this amplification served to estimate nucleated cell counts. TCRdb's table, derived via immunoSEQ multiplex PCR, lists solely in-frame clones and lacks some. V, J and clone size were drawn from that table, and D and trimming were deduced from the DNA. The table shows roughly 130,000 clones, with roughly 88% occurring only once. The CDR3 spans 16 residues. Trimming cost V 3 bases and J 7 bases, with 21 bases left between them. The germline V gene has CDR1 MNHNS and CDR2 SASEGT. The chain is built from TRBV6-1 and TRBJ1-2; D perhaps matches TRBD1 (6 bases). The sequencing sample was made of peripheral blood. The TCR sequence derives from a man aged 40-50 years with acute or convalescent COVID-19. CDR3 amino acids: CASSDGTRATWGGYTF. The CDR3 nucleotides are TGTGCCAGCAGTGACGGGACACGCGCCACTTGGGGTGGCTACACCTTC.